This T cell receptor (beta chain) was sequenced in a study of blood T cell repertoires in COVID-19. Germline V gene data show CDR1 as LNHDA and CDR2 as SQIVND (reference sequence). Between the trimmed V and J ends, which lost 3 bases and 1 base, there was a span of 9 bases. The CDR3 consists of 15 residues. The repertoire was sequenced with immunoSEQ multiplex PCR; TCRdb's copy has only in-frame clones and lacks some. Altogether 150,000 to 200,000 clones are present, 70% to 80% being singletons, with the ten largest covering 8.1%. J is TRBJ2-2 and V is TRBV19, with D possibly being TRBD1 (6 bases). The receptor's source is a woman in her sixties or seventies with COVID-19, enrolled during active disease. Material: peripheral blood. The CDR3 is CASSMATGNTGELFF. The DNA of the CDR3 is TGTGCCAGTAGTATGGCGACAGGGAACACCGGGGAGCTGTTTTTT.